This T cell receptor (beta chain) was sequenced during a study of T cells after yellow fever vaccination. V lost 9 bases and J 5 bases, leaving 13 bases between the germline ends. This CDR3 comprises 12 residues. Germline V CDR1 and CDR2: LGHNA, YSLEER. MiXCR was run by TCRdb on the 5' RACE reads, yielding one entry per CDR3 protein. The sample has some 350,000 distinct CDR3 sequences, approximately 4% seen once. This clonotype was observed a few times. The chain employs TRBV4-3 and TRBJ2-5, with D possibly being TRBD1 (5 bases). The sequencing here drew on PBMCs, taken 5 days after the yellow fever booster vaccination. This receptor was obtained from a man in his late teens or twenties who received the YFV17D yellow fever vaccine. The CDR3 sequence is CARVSGRETQYF. Written as DNA, the CDR3 is TGCGCCAGGGTTTCAGGGCGGGAGACCCAGTACTTC.